These T cell receptor beta chains were read from a single sample in a study of T cells in Graves' hyperthyroidism and ophthalmopathy. Each CDR3 protein gets one entry after TCRdb re-called the multiplex PCR reads with MiXCR. This table has more than 300,000 distinct CDR3 sequences, roughly 14% appearing once. What was sequenced was blood. Receptors were obtained from a woman under 40 with Graves' ophthalmopathy. Each CDR3 is given with its conserved first and last residue. D genes are given only for firm matches. The size field is filled for only some rows; it gives once, few, many or a size class.

V gene	J gene	D gene	clone size	CDR3 protein	CDR3 DNA
TRBV19	TRBJ2-3	.	few	CASSNQFTDTQYF	TGTGCCAGTAGTAACCAGTTCACAGATACGCAGTATTTT
TRBV7-9	TRBJ2-7	.	many	CASSPGFSGYEQYF	TGTGCCAGCAGCCCCGGGTTCAGCGGCTACGAGCAGTACTTC
TRBV24-1	TRBJ2-1	TRBD1	many	CATSDTGQGGRDEQFF	TGTGCCACCAGTGATACCGGACAGGGGGGTCGGGATGAGCAGTTCTTC
TRBV18	TRBJ2-2	.	many	CASSTTATNTGELFF	TGTGCCAGCTCAACGACAGCCACGAACACCGGGGAGCTGTTTTTT
TRBV29-1	TRBJ2-3	.	.	CSVEHLSTDTQYF	TGCAGCGTTGAACATTTAAGCACAGATACGCAGTATTTT
TRBV7-9	TRBJ2-5	TRBD2	many	CASSFSGGATETQYF	TGTGCCAGCAGCTTCAGCGGGGGGGCCACGGAGACCCAGTACTTC
TRBV27	TRBJ2-3	.	.	CAGSFRQGSTDTQYF	TGTGCCGGCAGTTTTCGGCAGGGTAGCACAGATACGCAGTATTTT
TRBV5-8	TRBJ2-7	TRBD1	many	CASSWGQGMGYEQYF	TGTGCCAGCAGCTGGGGACAGGGGATGGGCTACGAGCAGTACTTC
TRBV7-6	TRBJ2-7	.	many	CASSYRYGSSYEQYF	TGTGCCAGCAGCTATAGGTATGGGAGCTCCTACGAGCAGTACTTC
TRBV9	TRBJ2-5	.	few	CASSVRPREETQYF	TGTGCCAGCAGCGTAAGACCCCGGGAAGAGACCCAGTACTTC
TRBV12-3/TRBV12-4	TRBJ1-6	.	many	CASSLELGEGYNSPLHF	TGTGCCAGCAGTTTAGAATTAGGGGAGGGCTATAATTCACCCCTCCACTTT
TRBV18	TRBJ2-7	TRBD1	.	CARSRRGTVLELYF	TGTGCTAGGTCACGACGAGGGACAGTGCTCGAGCTGTACTTC
TRBV3-1	TRBJ2-1	.	.	CASSLGRDFYEQFF	TGTGCCAGCAGCCTTGGACGGGACTTCTACGAGCAGTTCTTC
TRBV9	TRBJ2-7	.	.	CASSVAGDGTYEQYF	TGTGCCAGCAGCGTAGCGGGGGATGGGACCTACGAGCAGTACTTC
TRBV15	TRBJ2-2	TRBD1	many	CATSSGTVNTGELFF	TGTGCCACCAGCAGCGGGACAGTGAACACCGGGGAGCTGTTTTTT
TRBV13	TRBJ2-7	.	many	CASSLQGGAYEQYF	TGTGCCAGCAGCTTACAGGGAGGTGCCTACGAGCAGTACTTC
TRBV28	TRBJ1-5	.	many	CASSHRDNLRNQPQHF	TGTGCCAGCAGTCACAGGGACAACCTACGCAATCAGCCCCAGCATTTT
TRBV28	TRBJ1-3	.	many	CASLPERARRNTIYF	TGTGCCAGCCTTCCAGAGAGGGCGAGGCGAAACACCATATATTTT
TRBV28	TRBJ2-1	.	many	CASSLTPTGNEQFF	TGTGCCAGCAGTTTAACACCGACGGGCAATGAGCAGTTCTTC
TRBV11-2	TRBJ1-1	.	many	CASSFDTEMNTEAFF	TGTGCCAGCAGCTTCGACACAGAAATGAACACTGAAGCTTTCTTT
TRBV2	TRBJ2-7	TRBD2	many	CATASYQSGGAYEQYF	TGTGCCACCGCCTCTTACCAAAGCGGGGGGGCCTACGAGCAGTACTTC
TRBV29-1	TRBJ2-6	.	many	CSVEERDAGPSGANVLTF	TGCAGCGTCGAAGAAAGGGACGCGGGGCCATCTGGGGCCAACGTCCTGACTTTC
TRBV6-5	TRBJ1-2	.	few	CASSYDADSVYGYTF	TGTGCCAGCAGTTACGATGCGGACAGCGTCTATGGCTACACCTTC
TRBV2	TRBJ2-4	.	many	CASVGPAKNIQYF	TGTGCCAGCGTAGGACCTGCCAAAAACATTCAGTACTTC
TRBV3-1	TRBJ2-7	.	many	CASSQDIRVHEQYF	TGTGCCAGCAGCCAAGATATCAGGGTACATGAGCAGTACTTC
TRBV28	TRBJ2-1	.	many	CASSLGNEQFF	TGTGCCAGCAGTTTAGGGAATGAGCAGTTCTTC
TRBV19	TRBJ2-1	.	.	CASSMWGWGNEQFF	TGTGCCAGTAGTATGTGGGGCTGGGGTAATGAGCAGTTCTTC
TRBV2	TRBJ1-2	TRBD1	many	CAKDAGTVNGYTF	TGTGCCAAAGATGCCGGGACAGTGAATGGCTACACCTTC
TRBV7-9	TRBJ2-7	.	many	CASSPDLRPSEQYF	TGTGCCAGCAGCCCTGATCTACGCCCATCCGAGCAGTACTTC
TRBV20-1	TRBJ2-3	TRBD2	.	CSASPSGAGYTDAQYF	TGCAGTGCTAGCCCCTCGGGAGCGGGATACACAGATGCGCAGTATTTT
TRBV5-4	TRBJ2-2	TRBD2	few	CASSSSLTSGGGSTGELFF	TGTGCCAGCAGCTCAAGTCTGACTAGCGGGGGGGGTAGCACCGGGGAGCTGTTTTTT
TRBV27	TRBJ2-3	TRBD2	few	CASRTVRDYHPSTDTQYF	TGTGCCAGCAGAACAGTCCGGGACTACCATCCTTCCACAGATACGCAGTATTTT
TRBV12-3/TRBV12-4	TRBJ1-2	TRBD1	many	CASRAGQESLIGGYTF	TGTGCCAGCAGGGCCGGACAGGAATCGCTTATCGGTGGCTACACCTTC
TRBV19	TRBJ2-7	.	few	CASSTGHSSYEQYF	TGTGCCAGTAGTACCGGACACAGCTCCTACGAGCAGTACTTC
TRBV20-1	TRBJ2-4	TRBD1	.	CSGKQGSGSIQYF	TGCAGTGGTAAACAGGGGAGTGGTTCCATTCAGTACTTC
TRBV28	TRBJ2-4	TRBD1	many	CASAQPGQFNIQYF	TGTGCCAGCGCTCAACCGGGACAGTTTAACATTCAGTACTTC
TRBV30	TRBJ1-2	TRBD1	many	CAWVDRGDTGYTF	TGTGCCTGGGTCGACAGGGGAGATACGGGCTACACCTTC
TRBV20-1	TRBJ1-1	TRBD1	many	CSAVPGTGNTEAFF	TGCAGTGCTGTCCCCGGGACAGGGAACACTGAAGCTTTCTTT
TRBV6-1	TRBJ2-7	.	many	CASSPGLSYEQYF	TGTGCCAGCAGTCCGGGGCTCTCCTACGAGCAGTACTTC
TRBV11-1	TRBJ2-5	TRBD2	.	CASGGLAGKETQYF	TGTGCCAGCGGGGGACTAGCGGGGAAGGAGACCCAGTACTTC
TRBV25-1	TRBJ2-2	TRBD1	.	CASSELVRGTGGSNTGELFF	TGTGCCAGCAGTGAGTTAGTTCGGGGGACAGGAGGTTCGAACACCGGGGAGCTGTTTTTT
TRBV28	TRBJ1-5	.	many	CASRPAGWSNQPQHF	TGTGCCAGTAGACCTGCAGGGTGGAGCAATCAGCCCCAGCATTTT